This TCR beta chain was obtained from a study of cytomegalovirus exposure and HLA in healthy donors. Germline CDR1 is SGDLS and CDR2 is YYNGEE. V lost 2 bases and J 4 bases, leaving 15 bases between the germline ends. The CDR3 extends over 15 amino acids. The PCR employed 60 Vbeta primers together with 13 Jbeta primers. TCRdb's copy holds only in-frame clones and misses some; the assay was immunoSEQ multiplex PCR. Of some 66,000 clones in the sample, roughly 75% were seen once. The genes are TRBV9 and TRBJ1-2; D perhaps matches TRBD1 (5 bases). The TCR comes from a man in his 60s in good health and CMV-seropositive. The specimen was PBMCs. For the CDR3, the DNA is TGTGCCAGCAGCGTCAGGGAGGGAATTCGCTATGGCTACACCTTC. Encoded protein: CASSVREGIRYGYTF.